This T cell receptor beta chain was captured in a study of blood T cell repertoires in COVID-19 (dated by TCRdb to 2019 to 2021). Regarding the complete study: Samples from collaborators originated in the United States, Italy and Spain and spanned both the acute and convalescent phases of COVID-19. The dataset comprised deeply sampled blood TCRbeta repertoires from subjects exposed to, actively infected with, or recovered from COVID-19. The prospective study material was composed of cDNA or gDNA derived from T cells, B-cell-depleted T cells, or PBMCs. A de-identified subject ID, COVID-19 status, age in years and sex were almost always included in the sample metadata. The repertoires were released in a freely available public database intended as a resource for research on the immune response to SARS-CoV-2. Where available, HLA class I and class II types were obtained from metadata supplied by the sample provider rather than from assay-based typing. Samples came from the ongoing ImmuneRACE study (first 160 participants) plus 1,254 subjects from 6 global collaborators. What the study reported, not specific to this receptor: How much clinical and demographic metadata was included differed by source and by participant, and the metadata was provided uncurated.

Concerning this clone: It lacks a known antigen. The input lacks base qualities; no much larger clone sits a single base away.

The germline V end is reduced by 1 base and the J end by 10 bases; junction bases left unmatched: 9. CDR1 is given as SGHVS and CDR2 as FQNEAQ, both from the germline V gene. There are 15 amino acids in the CDR3, from cysteine to phenylalanine inclusive. Only CDR3 DNA is held: 45 bases, read in frame from base 1. TCRbeta CDR3 regions were amplified from genomic DNA by means of the immunoSEQ Assay, a bias-controlled multiplex PCR. The authors' analysis ran thus. The number of nucleated cells in each sample was estimated by amplification of reference gene primers within the assay. To quantify the absolute abundance of each unique TCRbeta CDR3 rearrangement, sequence reads were collapsed and filtered. For each sample, productive Simpson clonality was calculated as the square root of Simpson's diversity index over productive rearrangements. TCRdb took this table from immuneACCESS and kept in-frame rearrangements with V and J called. Such tables lack part of the clones; where checked against another copy, unresolved V genes explain under half of the gap, and the rest is unexplained. That table furnishes V, J and clone size, whereas the DNA furnished D and trimming. This sample comprises about 110,000 clones, roughly 71% of them detected only once. Of the sample, 5% to 6.5% falls within the top ten clones.

Collaborating institutions collected whole blood in K2EDTA tubes following their own protocols. For TCRbeta analysis, collaborators shipped samples in one of three forms: frozen whole blood, isolated PBMCs, or DNA extracted from either of those sample types. The V and J genes are TRBV7-8 and TRBJ2-1; TRBD1 aligns with 8 central bases. Material: peripheral blood. The receptor was derived from an older man with acute or convalescent COVID-19. The CDR3 protein sequence reads: CASSLGDRYIGEQFF. The sequenced DNA is TGTGCCAGCAGCTTAGGGGACAGGTATATTGGAGAGCAGTTCTTC.